A single sample is the source of the 13 T cell receptor beta chains below, sequenced in a study of OX40 agonist ivuxolimab in advanced cancers. Profiling relied on immunoSEQ multiplex PCR, and the TCRdb table lists in-frame clones only, not all of them. The data hold some 50,000 clones, with about four fifths observed a single time. The source was CD4+ or CD8+ T cells sorted from blood, collected in a trial of the OX40 agonist ivuxolimab. These receptors were obtained from an adult with an advanced solid tumor such as melanoma, head and neck, liver or kidney cancer.

The chain uses TRBV2 and TRBJ1-1; TRBD1 might be the D (5 bases). V lost 7 bases and J lost 2, with 11 bases in between. The CDR3 is 13 residues long. Germline-derived CDR1 and CDR2 are SNHLY and FYNNEI. The CDR3 spells CASKRGGNTEAFF. CDR3 bases: TGTGCCAGCAAACGGGGGGGTAACACTGAAGCTTTCTTT.

The CDR3 bases are TGTGCCAGCAGCCTACCACAGGAGGGGGCTGAAGCTTTCTTT. Amino acids: CASSLPQEGAEAFF. The chain joins TRBV7-8 to TRBJ1-1, with D tentatively TRBD1 (6 bases). The germline V gene encodes CDR1 SGHVS and CDR2 FQNEAQ. The CDR3 contains 14 residues. V was cut by 5 bases and J by 6 bases, with 16 bases left in between.

The V call is TRBV7-6, the J call TRBJ2-3, with TRBD2 as a possible D gene (6 bases). Trimming took off 7 bases at V and 2 bases at J, with 10 bases between the two ends. The germline V gene encodes CDR1 SGHVS and CDR2 FNYEAQ. This CDR3 has 13 amino acids. The CDR3: CASTGGATDTQYF. As DNA, the CDR3 is TGTGCCAGCACCGGAGGGGCCACAGATACGCAGTATTTT.

The J gene is TRBJ1-5, the V gene TRBV6-1, with 11 positions matching TRBD1. V lost 5 bases to trimming and J lost 3 bases; unmatched junction nucleotides: 3. Germline CDR1 reads MNHNS; CDR2 reads SASEGT. The CDR3 covers 15 residues. The CDR3: CASSWTGGYNQPQHF. The CDR3 nucleotides read TGTGCCAGCAGTTGGACAGGGGGCTACAATCAGCCCCAGCATTTT.

Worth noting for this clone: One end of the junction is discordant with germline, which a read error may explain. This chain connects TRBV28 to TRBJ1-4; D is unclear. The germline gives CDR1 MDHEN, CDR2 SYDVKM. This CDR3 contains 12 residues. CDR3 nucleotide sequence: TGTGCCAGCAGTCTCTTTAATGAAAAACTGCTTTTT. It yields the protein CASSLFNEKLLF.

This chain links TRBV15 with TRBJ2-2; no reliable D call. The CDR3 length is 14 residues. Trimming removed 8 bases at V and 4 bases at J, with 14 bases between. From germline, CDR1 is LNHNV and CDR2 YYDKDF (reference sequence). The CDR3 here is CATLGQWGTGELFF. CDR3 sequence (DNA): TGTGCCACCCTAGGGCAGTGGGGCACCGGGGAGCTGTTTTTT.

The rearrangement links TRBV15 to TRBJ2-4; D gene uncertain. V gave up 3 bases and J gave up 5 bases, with 14 bases separating them. Looked up from germline, CDR1 is LNHNV and CDR2 is YYDKDF (reference sequence). This CDR3 has 15 amino acids. The CDR3 loop is CATSRAIGYENIQYF. DNA for the CDR3: TGTGCCACCAGCAGGGCGATAGGCTACGAAAACATTCAGTACTTC.

The V and J genes are TRBV5-4 and TRBJ1-1; 7 bases line up with TRBD1. The germline gives CDR1 SGHNT, CDR2 YYREEE (reference sequence). The junction had 9 bases not matched to a gene; V was cut back by 4 bases and J by 6 bases. The CDR3 spans 14 residues. The CDR3 sequence: CASSRGTVRSEAFF. The CDR3 DNA reads as TGTGCCAGCAGCCGGGGGACAGTCCGATCTGAAGCTTTCTTT.

The count of this clone is one. V gene TRBV27 combines with J gene TRBJ1-4; weak D call: TRBD1 (6 bases). Trimming stripped 4 bases from V and 8 bases from J, with 14 bases between. Germline V gives CDR1 MNHEY, CDR2 SMNVEV (reference sequence). The CDR3 has 14 amino acids. The CDR3 loop is CASSSQGFQEKLFF. In nucleotides, the CDR3 is TGTGCCAGCAGTTCACAGGGATTTCAGGAAAAACTGTTTTTT.

The rearrangement joins TRBV28 to TRBJ2-4; TRBD2 aligns across 7 bases. V lost 2 bases and J lost 8; bases outside the gene matches: 6. Germline lookup yields CDR1 MDHEN and CDR2 SYDVKM. The CDR3 spans 14 residues. The CDR3 DNA reads TGTGCCAGCAGTTTACTAAGCGGGGTAGACATTCAGTACTTC. Protein product: CASSLLSGVDIQYF. The full variable domain, rest sourced from reference TRBV28 and TRBJ2-4, is DVKVTQSSRYLVKRTGEKVFLECVQDMDHENMFWYRQDPGLGLRLIYFSYDVKMKEKGDIPEGYSVSREKKERFSLILESASTNQTSMYLCASSLLSGVDIQYFGAGTRLSVL.

This clone was seen a single time. The chain joins TRBV6-5 to TRBJ2-3; D ambiguous. The V and J ends lost 4 bases and 0 bases respectively, with 5 bases between them. CDR1 and CDR2 (germline): MNHEY, SVGAGI. The CDR3 sequence is 13 residues long. The DNA of the CDR3 is TGTGCCAGCAGTTCCCCTAGCACAGATACGCAGTATTTT. As protein: CASSSPSTDTQYF.

In its sample, this clone is medium-sized. This sequence joins TRBV4-3 and TRBJ2-7; weak D call: TRBD1 (6 bases). Germline CDR1 reads LGHNA; CDR2 reads YSLEER. This CDR3 has 15 residues. Trimming took off 0 bases at V and 4 bases at J, with 13 bases between the two ends. CDR3 region: CASSQEDRLGYEQYF. In DNA, the CDR3 is TGCGCCAGCAGCCAAGAAGACAGGCTGGGATACGAGCAGTACTTC.

DNA of the CDR3: TGTGCCAGTAGTATGGCACAGGTGCCCTACGAGCAGTACTTC. It encodes CASSMAQVPYEQYF. This chain uses TRBV19 with TRBJ2-7; D may be TRBD1 (5 bases). The germline V gene has CDR1 LNHDA and CDR2 SQIVND (reference sequence). V was cut by 3 bases and J by 2 bases, with 11 bases left in between. CDR3 length: 14 residues.